This T cell receptor (beta chain) derives from a study of lymphopenia after photon versus proton radiotherapy (dated by TCRdb to between 2019 and 2020). For the wider study: Photon and proton radiation therapy were compared by the study for their immunological effects in patients with gastrointestinal tumors who developed high-grade lymphopenia. A cohort of roughly 18 patients with gastrointestinal tumors who received either photon or proton therapy and subsequently developed lymphopenia was included. The study was designed to characterize how the impact on the immune system differs between the two radiation modalities.

Beyond this particular receptor, the publication reports: The survival association was assessed only in patients who died, and the authors presented better survival with proton therapy as a possibility rather than a demonstrated result. After the lymphocyte count nadir, photon-treated repertoires showed oligoclonal expansion, especially of CD8+ Temra cells, which drove the drop in diversity. Across the cohort, a larger post-nadir drop in TCR diversity was inversely correlated with overall survival time among patients who died. Proton-treated patients stayed relatively stable during treatment, while photon-treated patients lost naive T cells and TCR diversity and gained effector/memory populations.

The library was built by means of the immunoSEQ multiplex PCR assay. Alongside multiparametric flow cytometry, deep sequencing of rearranged TCR beta loci was used to profile the T cell repertoires. In its TCRdb copy, this immuneACCESS table keeps in-frame sequences only and misses some clones. Where compared with another copy, unresolved V genes explain less than half of these, and the others have no known cause. The sample records 30,000 to 35,000 clones, about 91% of which are singletons. The ten largest clones capture 6.5% to 8.5% of the sample. The CDR3 holds 14 amino acids from the cysteine to the phenylalanine. Solely the CDR3 DNA is kept, with 42 bases framed from the first base. CDR1 and CDR2, per the germline V gene, are SNHLY and FYNNEI. Trimming takes 8 bases from V and 5 bases from J, and the germline ends sit 18 bases apart. As regards this clone: This clone's antigen is unknown. Base quality data are lacking; no much larger clone is found one base away.

The source material was peripheral blood, sampled from a patient treated with proton-based radiotherapy. This receptor was identified in a woman between 65 and 79 years old with pancreatic cancer. Some clones in this sample may be carry-over from other donors' samples. The rearrangement combines TRBV2 with TRBJ1-1; a tentative D match to TRBD1 spans 6 bases. The CDR3 protein: CASGEERGWTEAFF. The DNA sequence is given as TGTGCCAGCGGAGAAGAGAGGGGGTGGACTGAAGCTTTCTTT.